One TCR beta chain is described in this entry. The antigen is not known. UMI-tagged 5'RACE template switching yielded the TCR beta cDNA. TCRdb reanalyzed the 5' RACE reads and collapses them to one entry per CDR3 protein, without DNA. Here the sample table reports over 350,000 distinct CDR3 sequences. CDR1 SGHRS and CDR2 YFSETQ come from the germline V gene. The CDR3 contains 12 residues. The source of the sample is a study of T cells expressing NK-cell markers. Study results and caveats: For a handful of donors, these clonotypes were likewise the leading ones in the CD3+CD56-NKG2C+ fraction. The HCMV specificity of the expanded NKG2C+ T cell clones stayed unresolved.

The sample was blood T cells: a sorted CD56 or NKG2C T cell subset, CD4+ or CD8+ T cells, or bulk PBMC T cells (not recorded which). J is TRBJ1-2 and V is TRBV5-1. The source is a woman in her forties or fifties in good health. The CDR3 is CASSLEGKGYTF. Drawing the rest from reference TRBV5-1 and TRBJ1-2, the complete variable domain is KAGVTQTPRYLIKTRGQQVTLSCSPISGHRSVSWYQQTPGQGLQFLFEYFSETQRNKGNFPGRFSGRQFSNSRSEMNVSTLELGDSALYLCASSLEGKGYTFGSGTRLTVV.